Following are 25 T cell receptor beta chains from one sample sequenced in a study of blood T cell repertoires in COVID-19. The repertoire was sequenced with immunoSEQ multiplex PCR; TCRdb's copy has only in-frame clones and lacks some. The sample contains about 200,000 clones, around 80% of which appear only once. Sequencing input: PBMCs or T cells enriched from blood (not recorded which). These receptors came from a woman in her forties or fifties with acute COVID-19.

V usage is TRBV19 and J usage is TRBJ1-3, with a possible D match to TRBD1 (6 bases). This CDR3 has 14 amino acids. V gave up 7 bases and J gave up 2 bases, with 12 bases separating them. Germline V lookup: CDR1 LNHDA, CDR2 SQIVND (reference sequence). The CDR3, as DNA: TGTGCCAGTAATTCAGGGGCGACTGGAAACACCATATATTTT. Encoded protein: CASNSGATGNTIYF.

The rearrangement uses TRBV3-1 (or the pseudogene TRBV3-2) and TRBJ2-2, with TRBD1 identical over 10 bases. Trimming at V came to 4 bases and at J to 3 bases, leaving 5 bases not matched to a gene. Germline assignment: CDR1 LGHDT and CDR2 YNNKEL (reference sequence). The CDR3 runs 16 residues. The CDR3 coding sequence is TGTGCCAGCAGCCGGACGGGACAGGGGTACACCGGGGAGCTGTTTTTT. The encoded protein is CASSRTGQGYTGELFF.

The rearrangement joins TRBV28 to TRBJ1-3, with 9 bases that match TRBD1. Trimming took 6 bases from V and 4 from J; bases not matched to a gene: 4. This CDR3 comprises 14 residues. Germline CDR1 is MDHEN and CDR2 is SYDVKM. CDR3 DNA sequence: TGTGCCAGCAGGGGACAGGGAATAGGAAACACCATATATTTT. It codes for CASRGQGIGNTIYF.

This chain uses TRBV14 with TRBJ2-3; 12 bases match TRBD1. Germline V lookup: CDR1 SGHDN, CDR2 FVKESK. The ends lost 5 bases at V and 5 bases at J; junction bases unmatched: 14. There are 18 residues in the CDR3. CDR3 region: CASSSRRPGQGALDTQYF. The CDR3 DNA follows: TGTGCCAGCAGCAGTAGAAGGCCGGGACAGGGGGCTTTAGATACGCAGTATTTT.

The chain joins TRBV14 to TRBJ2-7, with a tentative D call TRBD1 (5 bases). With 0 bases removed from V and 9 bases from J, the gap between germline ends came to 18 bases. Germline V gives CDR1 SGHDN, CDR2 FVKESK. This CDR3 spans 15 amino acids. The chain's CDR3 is CASSQETERLCGQYV. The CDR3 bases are TGTGCCAGCAGCCAAGAGACAGAACGCCTATGCGGGCAGTACGTC.

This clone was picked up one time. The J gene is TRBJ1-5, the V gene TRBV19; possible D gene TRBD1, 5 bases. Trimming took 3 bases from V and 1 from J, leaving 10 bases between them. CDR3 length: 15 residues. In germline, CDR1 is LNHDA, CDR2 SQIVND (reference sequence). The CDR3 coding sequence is TGTGCCAGTAGTATGGCGGGGGGAAGCAATCAGCCCCAGCATTTT. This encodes CASSMAGGSNQPQHF.

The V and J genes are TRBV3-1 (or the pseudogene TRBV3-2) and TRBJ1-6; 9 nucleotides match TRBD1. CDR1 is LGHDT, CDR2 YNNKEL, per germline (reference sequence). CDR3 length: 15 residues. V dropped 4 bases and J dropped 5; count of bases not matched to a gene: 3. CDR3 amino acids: CASSPGTGNNSPLHF. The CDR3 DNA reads TGTGCCAGCAGCCCCGGGACAGGGAATAATTCACCCCTCCACTTT.

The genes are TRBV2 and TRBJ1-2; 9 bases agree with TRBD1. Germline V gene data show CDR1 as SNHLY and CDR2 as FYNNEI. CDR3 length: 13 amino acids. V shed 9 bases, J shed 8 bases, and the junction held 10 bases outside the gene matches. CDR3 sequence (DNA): TGTGCCAGTGCAATACAGGGGGCGCGGGGCTACACCTTC. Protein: CASAIQGARGYTF. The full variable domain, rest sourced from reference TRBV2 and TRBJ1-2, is EPEVTQTPSHQVTQMGQEVILRCVPISNHLYFYWYRQILGQKVEFLVSFYNNEISEKSEIFDDQFSVERPDGSNFTLKIRSTKLEDSAMYFCASAIQGARGYTFGSGTRLTVV.

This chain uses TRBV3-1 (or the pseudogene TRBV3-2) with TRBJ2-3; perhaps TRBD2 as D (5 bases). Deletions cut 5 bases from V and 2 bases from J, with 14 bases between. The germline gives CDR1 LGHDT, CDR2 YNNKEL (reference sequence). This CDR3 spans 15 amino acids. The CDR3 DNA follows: TGTGCCAGCAGCTTGGACTTAATCCCCACAGATACGCAGTATTTT. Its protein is CASSLDLIPTDTQYF.

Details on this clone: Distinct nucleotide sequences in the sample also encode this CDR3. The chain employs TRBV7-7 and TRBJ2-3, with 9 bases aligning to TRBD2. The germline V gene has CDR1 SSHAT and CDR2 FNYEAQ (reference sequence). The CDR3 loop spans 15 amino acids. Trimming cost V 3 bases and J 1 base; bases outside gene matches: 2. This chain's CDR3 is CASSLGGGGTDTQYF. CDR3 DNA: TGTGCCAGCAGCTTGGGCGGGGGGGGCACAGATACGCAGTATTTT.

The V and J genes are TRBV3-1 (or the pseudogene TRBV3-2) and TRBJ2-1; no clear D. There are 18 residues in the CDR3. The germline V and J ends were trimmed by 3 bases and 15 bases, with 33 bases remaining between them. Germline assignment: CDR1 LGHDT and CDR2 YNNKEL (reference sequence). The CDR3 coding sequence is TGTGCCAGCAGCCATGACACCACGCTAACGCTATTCGAGCAGGTTCGGTTCTTC. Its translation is CASSHDTTLTLFEQVRFF.

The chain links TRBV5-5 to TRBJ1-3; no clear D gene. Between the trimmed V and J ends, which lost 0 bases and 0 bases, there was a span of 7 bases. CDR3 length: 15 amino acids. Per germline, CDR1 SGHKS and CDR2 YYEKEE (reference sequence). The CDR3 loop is CASSLGWSSGNTIYF. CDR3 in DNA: TGTGCCAGCAGCTTGGGATGGAGCTCTGGAAACACCATATATTTT.

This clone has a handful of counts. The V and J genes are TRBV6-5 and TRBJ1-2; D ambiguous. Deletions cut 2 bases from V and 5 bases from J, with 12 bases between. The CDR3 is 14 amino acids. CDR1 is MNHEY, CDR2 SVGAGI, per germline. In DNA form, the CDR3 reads TGTGCCAGCAGTTACGGCGGGATTGGGTATGGCTACACCTTC. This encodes CASSYGGIGYGYTF.

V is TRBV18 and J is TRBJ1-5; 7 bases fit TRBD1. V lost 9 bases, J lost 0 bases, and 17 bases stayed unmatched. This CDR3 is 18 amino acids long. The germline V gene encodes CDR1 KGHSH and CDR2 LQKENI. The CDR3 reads CASSSRASGTDSNQPQHF. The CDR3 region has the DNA TGTGCCAGTTCCTCCCGTGCGTCGGGGACAGATAGCAATCAGCCCCAGCATTTT.

The CDR3 bases are TGTGCCAGCAGCCAAGATAGAGACAGGTGGGGAGAAAAACTGTTTTTT. Its translation: CASSQDRDRWGEKLFF. The chain carries TRBV3-1 (or the pseudogene TRBV3-2) and TRBJ1-4; TRBD1 might be the D (6 bases). This CDR3 comprises 16 residues. Trimming left V 0 bases short and J 8 bases short, with 16 bases between. Germline V gene sequence: CDR1 LGHDT, CDR2 YNNKEL (reference sequence).

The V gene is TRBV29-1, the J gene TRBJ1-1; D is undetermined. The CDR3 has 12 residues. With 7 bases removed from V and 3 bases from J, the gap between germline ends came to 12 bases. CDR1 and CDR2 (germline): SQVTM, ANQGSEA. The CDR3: CSALSGYTEAFF. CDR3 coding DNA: TGCAGCGCCCTCTCGGGGTACACTGAAGCTTTCTTT.

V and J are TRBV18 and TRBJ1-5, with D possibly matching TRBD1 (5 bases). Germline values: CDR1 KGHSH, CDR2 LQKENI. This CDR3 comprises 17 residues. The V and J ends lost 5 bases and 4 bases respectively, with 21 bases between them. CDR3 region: CASSGFSPTDVNQPQHF. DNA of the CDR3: TGTGCCAGCTCAGGTTTTAGCCCGACAGATGTGAATCAGCCCCAGCATTTT.

CDR3 residues: CATSPREGVVTGELFF. CDR3 in DNA: TGTGCCACCAGCCCCAGGGAGGGTGTAGTCACCGGGGAGCTGTTTTTT. This chain connects TRBV24-1 to TRBJ2-2; 7 nucleotides match TRBD2. CDR1 is KGHDR and CDR2 is SFDVKD in the germline V gene. Trimming cost V 7 bases and J 4 bases; bases outside gene matches: 11. The CDR3 is made up of 16 amino acids.

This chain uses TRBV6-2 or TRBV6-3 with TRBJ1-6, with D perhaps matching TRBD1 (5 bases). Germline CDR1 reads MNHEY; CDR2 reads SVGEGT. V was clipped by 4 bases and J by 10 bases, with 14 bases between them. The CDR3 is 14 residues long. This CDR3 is CASSSAGGSSPLHF. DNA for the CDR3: TGTGCCAGCAGTTCCGCGGGGGGAAGCTCACCCCTCCACTTT.

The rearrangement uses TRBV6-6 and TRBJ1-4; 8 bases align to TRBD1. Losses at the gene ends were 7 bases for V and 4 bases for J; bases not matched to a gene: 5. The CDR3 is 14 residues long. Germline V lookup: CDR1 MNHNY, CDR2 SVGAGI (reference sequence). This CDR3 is CASKIDRGNEKLFF. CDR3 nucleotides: TGTGCCAGCAAGATAGACAGGGGTAATGAAAAACTGTTTTTT.

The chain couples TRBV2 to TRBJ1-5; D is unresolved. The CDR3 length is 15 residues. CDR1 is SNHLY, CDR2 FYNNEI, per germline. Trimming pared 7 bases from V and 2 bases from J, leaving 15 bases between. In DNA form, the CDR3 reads TGTGCCAGCACCGTCTGGACCGGGGGCAATCAGCCCCAGCATTTT. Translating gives CASTVWTGGNQPQHF.

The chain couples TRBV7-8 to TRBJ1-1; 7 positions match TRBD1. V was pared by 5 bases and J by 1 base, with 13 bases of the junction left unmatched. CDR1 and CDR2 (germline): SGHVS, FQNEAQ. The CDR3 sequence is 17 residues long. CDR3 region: CASSTLYRGRRNTEAFF. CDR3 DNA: TGTGCCAGCAGCACACTTTACAGGGGTCGGCGGAACACTGAAGCTTTCTTT.

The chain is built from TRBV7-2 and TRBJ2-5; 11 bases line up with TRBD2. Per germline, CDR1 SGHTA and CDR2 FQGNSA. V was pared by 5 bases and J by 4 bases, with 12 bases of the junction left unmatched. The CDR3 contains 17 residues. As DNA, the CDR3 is TGTGCCAGCAGCCCGGGACTAGCGGCTAAGCCTTTAGAGACCCAGTACTTC. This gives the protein CASSPGLAAKPLETQYF.

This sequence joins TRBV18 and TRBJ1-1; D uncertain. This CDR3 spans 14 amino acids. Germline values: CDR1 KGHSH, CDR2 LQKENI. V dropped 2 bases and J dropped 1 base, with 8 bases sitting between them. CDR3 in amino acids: CASSPRETNTEAFF. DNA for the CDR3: TGTGCCAGCTCACCAAGGGAGACGAACACTGAAGCTTTCTTT.

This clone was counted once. The CDR3 DNA reads TGCAGCGTCGTATGGAGCAATACGCAGTATTTT. Translation: CSVVWSNTQYF. V and J are TRBV29-1 and TRBJ2-3, with D unclear. Trimming removed 6 bases at V and 7 bases at J, with 11 bases between. CDR3 size: 11 residues. The V gene's germline CDR1 is SQVTM and CDR2 ANQGSEA.